These T cell receptor beta chains were read from a single sample in a study of T cells after yellow fever vaccination. MiXCR, run by TCRdb on the 5' RACE reads, gives a single entry per CDR3 protein. Of roughly 340,000 distinct CDR3 sequences listed, approximately 9% are singletons. The sample was PBMCs, taken on the day of the first yellow fever vaccination. Receptors were obtained from a young man who received the YFV17D yellow fever vaccine. Each CDR3 is given with its conserved first and last residue. The order of the fields is V gene, CDR3 length, D gene, J gene, clone size, CDR3 DNA, CDR3 protein. D genes are given only for firm matches. Not all rows give a size; the values are once, few, many and, for expanded clones, a class.

v_call: TRBV15; cdr3_length: 19; d_call: .; j_call: TRBJ2-2; clone_size: .; cdr3_nt: TGTGCCACCAGCAGAGATCCCCTGATGGCGAGGAGGAACACCGGGGAGCTGTTTTTT; cdr3_aa: CATSRDPLMARRNTGELFF
v_call: TRBV27; cdr3_length: 14; d_call: .; j_call: TRBJ1-5; clone_size: few; cdr3_nt: TGTGCCAGCAGATTCCTTACAGGGCATCAGCCCCAGCATTTT; cdr3_aa: CASRFLTGHQPQHF
v_call: TRBV7-2; cdr3_length: 16; d_call: .; j_call: TRBJ2-3; clone_size: .; cdr3_nt: TGTGCCAGCAGCGCCCTTCCCTCGTTGCGCACAGATACGCAGTATTTT; cdr3_aa: CASSALPSLRTDTQYF
v_call: TRBV6-2/TRBV6-3; cdr3_length: 15; d_call: TRBD1; j_call: TRBJ1-1; clone_size: .; cdr3_nt: TGTGCCAGCAGTCCAAATACAGGGGGCGTCACTGAAGCTTTCTTT; cdr3_aa: CASSPNTGGVTEAFF
v_call: TRBV20-1; cdr3_length: 16; d_call: .; j_call: TRBJ2-7; clone_size: .; cdr3_nt: TGCAGTGCTAGAGCCCGGGTAGGGCCCGGGGCGAACGAGCAGTACTTC; cdr3_aa: CSARARVGPGANEQYF
v_call: TRBV5-1; cdr3_length: 16; d_call: TRBD2; j_call: TRBJ2-3; clone_size: few; cdr3_nt: TGCGCCAGCAGCTTGCCTCGCGGGGGGACTACAGATACGCAGTATTTT; cdr3_aa: CASSLPRGGTTDTQYF
v_call: TRBV7-3; cdr3_length: 17; d_call: TRBD1; j_call: TRBJ1-2; clone_size: many; cdr3_nt: TGTGCCAGCAGCTTATTCGGGACAGGGTGGTGGAACTATGGCTACACCTTC; cdr3_aa: CASSLFGTGWWNYGYTF
v_call: TRBV6-6; cdr3_length: 12; d_call: .; j_call: TRBJ2-1; clone_size: .; cdr3_nt: TGTGCCACCCACAGGCGAATCGATGAGCAGTTCTTC; cdr3_aa: CATHRRIDEQFF
v_call: TRBV7-2; cdr3_length: 16; d_call: .; j_call: TRBJ1-5; clone_size: .; cdr3_nt: TGTGCCAGCAGCCGATCCTTCACGGGTACGGGCCAGCCCCAGCATTTT; cdr3_aa: CASSRSFTGTGQPQHF
v_call: TRBV7-2; cdr3_length: 15; d_call: .; j_call: TRBJ1-5; clone_size: few; cdr3_nt: TGTGCCAGCAGCTTAGTGGGAGGGAGCGAACAGCCCCAGCATTTT; cdr3_aa: CASSLVGGSEQPQHF
v_call: TRBV5-5; cdr3_length: 14; d_call: .; j_call: TRBJ1-4; clone_size: few; cdr3_nt: TGTGCCAGCAGCAGATCAGGGGAAGGTGAAAAACTGTTTTTT; cdr3_aa: CASSRSGEGEKLFF
v_call: TRBV4-2; cdr3_length: 15; d_call: TRBD2; j_call: TRBJ2-5; clone_size: few; cdr3_nt: TGTGCCAGCAGCCAAAGCGGGGGGGCCCGCGAGACCCAGTACTTC; cdr3_aa: CASSQSGGARETQYF
v_call: TRBV7-8; cdr3_length: 13; d_call: TRBD2; j_call: TRBJ2-1; clone_size: few; cdr3_nt: TGTGCCAGCAGCTTAAGCGGGGCGGGCGAGCAGTTCTTC; cdr3_aa: CASSLSGAGEQFF